These 2 T cell receptor beta chains came from one sample sequenced in a study of control samples from healthy donors and cancer patients. The protocol was immunoSEQ multiplex PCR, while the TCRdb copy is restricted to in-frame clones and leaves out a portion. The data show approximately 100,000 clones, roughly 92% seen once. Sequenced: blood. These receptor sequences come from a human donor in good health. The donor label of this sample is uncertain.

J is TRBJ1-3 and V is TRBV6-1; weak D call: TRBD1 (6 bases). Germline CDR1 and CDR2: MNHNS and SASEGT. This CDR3 has 17 residues. V was shortened by 1 base and J by 0 bases, with 13 bases between the two germline ends. Here the CDR3 reads CASSEGLDRDSGNTIYF. The CDR3, as DNA: TGTGCCAGCAGTGAAGGGTTGGACAGAGACTCTGGAAACACCATATATTTT.

CDR3 region: CASSQARESSPLHF. The CDR3 DNA reads as TGTGCCAGCAGCCAGGCCAGGGAGAGTTCACCCCTCCACTTT. The V and J genes are TRBV14 and TRBJ1-6; TRBD1 is a possible D gene (5 bases). CDR1 SGHDN and CDR2 FVKESK come from the germline V gene. The CDR3 totals 14 residues. Trimming left V 3 bases short and J 9 bases short, with 12 bases between. Based on the CDR3 plus reference TRBV14 and TRBJ1-6, the full variable domain is EAGVTQFPSHSVIEKGQTVTLRCDPISGHDNLYWYRRVMGKEIKFLLHFVKESKQDESGMPNNRFLAERTGGTYSTLKVQPAELEDSGVYFCASSQARESSPLHFGNGTRLTVT.